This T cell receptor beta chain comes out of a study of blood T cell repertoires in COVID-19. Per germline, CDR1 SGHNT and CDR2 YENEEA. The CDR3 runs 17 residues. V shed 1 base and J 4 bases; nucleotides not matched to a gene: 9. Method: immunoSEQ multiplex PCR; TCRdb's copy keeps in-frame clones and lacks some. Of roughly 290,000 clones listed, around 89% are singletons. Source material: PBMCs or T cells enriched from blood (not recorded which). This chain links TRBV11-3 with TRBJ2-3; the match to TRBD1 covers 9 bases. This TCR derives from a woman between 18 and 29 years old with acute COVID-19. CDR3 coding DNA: TGTGCCAGCAGCTTAGGTACAGGGGGCAGTAGGGCAGATACGCAGTATTTT. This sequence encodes CASSLGTGGSRADTQYF.